The T cell receptor (beta chain) described here comes from a study of T cell changes during pregnancy in multiple sclerosis. Germline-derived CDR1 and CDR2 are SEHNR and FQNEAQ (reference sequence). The trim removed 4 bases at V and 4 bases at J, leaving 5 bases unmatched. The CDR3 runs 15 residues. TCRdb keeps only in-frame clones here, not all; method: immunoSEQ multiplex PCR. The table lists fewer than 70,000 clones, approximately 91% of them singletons. Sample: peripheral blood, taken in the third trimester of pregnancy. The sequence derives from a female donor with multiple sclerosis, enrolled in a pregnancy study. The V and J genes are TRBV7-9 and TRBJ2-5, with 11 bases that match TRBD1. The CDR3 loop is CASSWGTGGRETQYF. CDR3 sequence (DNA): TGTGCCAGCAGCTGGGGGACAGGGGGTAGAGAGACCCAGTACTTC.